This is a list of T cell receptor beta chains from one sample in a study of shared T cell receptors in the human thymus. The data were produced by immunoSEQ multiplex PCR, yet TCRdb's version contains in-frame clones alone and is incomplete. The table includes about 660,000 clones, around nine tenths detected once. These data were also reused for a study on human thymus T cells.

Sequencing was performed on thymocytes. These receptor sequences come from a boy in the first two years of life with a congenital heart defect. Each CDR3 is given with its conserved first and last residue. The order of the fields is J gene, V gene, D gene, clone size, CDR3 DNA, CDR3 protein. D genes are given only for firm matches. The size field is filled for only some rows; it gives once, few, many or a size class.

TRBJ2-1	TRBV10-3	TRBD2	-	TGTGCCATCAGCCCGGGACTAGCGGGAGAAGGGACCTACAATGAGCAGTTCTTC	CAISPGLAGEGTYNEQFF
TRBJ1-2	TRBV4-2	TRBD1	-	TGTGCCAGCAGCCCCCCAGCGGACCAGGGGGGACACTATGGCTACACCTTC	CASSPPADQGGHYGYTF
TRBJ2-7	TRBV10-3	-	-	TGTGCCATCAGTGAGGCGGACGGGAACTACGAGCAGTACTTC	CAISEADGNYEQYF
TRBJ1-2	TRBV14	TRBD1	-	TGTGCCAGCAGCCAAGATCCCCACCTCGGACAGGGAAATGGCTACACCTTC	CASSQDPHLGQGNGYTF
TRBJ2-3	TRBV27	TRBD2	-	TGTGCCAGCAGTTTAAAACTCCGAACTAGCGGTAGCACAGATACGCAGTATTTT	CASSLKLRTSGSTDTQYF
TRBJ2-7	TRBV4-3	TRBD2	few	TGCGCCAGCAGCCAAGATCTAGCGGGAGAAGGCTCCGAGCAGTACTTC	CASSQDLAGEGSEQYF
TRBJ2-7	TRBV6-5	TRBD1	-	TGTGCCAGCAGTTACACCTCCGGGACAGCCATCTACGAGCAGTACTTC	CASSYTSGTAIYEQYF
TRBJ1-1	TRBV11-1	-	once	TGTGCCAGCAGCCCAGAGGACAGGAACACTGAAGCTTTCTTT	CASSPEDRNTEAFF
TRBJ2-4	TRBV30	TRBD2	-	TGTGCCTGGAGTGGGGTGGCGGGAGAGCGGCACATTCAGTACTTC	CAWSGVAGERHIQYF
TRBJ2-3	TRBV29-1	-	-	TGCAGCCCAAGGGGGAGTGGAGATACGCAGTATTTT	CSPRGSGDTQYF
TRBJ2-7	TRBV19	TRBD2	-	TGTGCCAGTAGTGCCCTAGCGGGGGGGGATTACGAGCAGTACTTC	CASSALAGGDYEQYF
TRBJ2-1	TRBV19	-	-	TGTGCCAGTAGTATAAATGAGGGCGGGATAAGCTCCTACAATGAGCAGTTCTTC	CASSINEGGISSYNEQFF
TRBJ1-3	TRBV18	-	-	TGTGCCAGCTCACCTCTCCGGGACGGGAGCTCTGGAAACACCATATATTTT	CASSPLRDGSSGNTIYF
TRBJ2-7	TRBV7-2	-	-	TGTGCCAGCAGCTTAGGGGGGGACCCTTACGAGCAGTACTTC	CASSLGGDPYEQYF
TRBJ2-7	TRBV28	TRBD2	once	TGTGCCAGCAGTTTCCAGGGAATTCGGGGGGGGTGGGAATTC	CASSFQGIRGGWEF
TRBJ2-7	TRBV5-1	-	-	TGCGCCAGCAGCTGGGGCTTTGTGGGGGCAGCGTATAGCGAGCAGTACTTC	CASSWGFVGAAYSEQYF
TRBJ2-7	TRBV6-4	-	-	TGTGCCAGCCCCCCGGTCCCAGGCACCCGAAGCTCCTACGAGCAGTACTTC	CASPPVPGTRSSYEQYF
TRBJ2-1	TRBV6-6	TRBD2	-	TGTGCCAGCAGATCCGGGACTAGCGGGAAGGGTGAGCAGTTCTTC	CASRSGTSGKGEQFF
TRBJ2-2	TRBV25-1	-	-	TGTGCCAGCAGCGGGGGTGTCACCGGGGAGCTGTTTTTT	CASSGGVTGELFF
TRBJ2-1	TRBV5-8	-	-	TGTGCCAGCAGCTCCACCTCTGGGGAGGACAATGAGCAGTTCTTC	CASSSTSGEDNEQFF
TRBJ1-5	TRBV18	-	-	TGTGCCAGCTCACCGAACAGGGACAAACCCCCCAATCAGCCCCAGCATTTT	CASSPNRDKPPNQPQHF
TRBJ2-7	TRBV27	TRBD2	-	TGTGCCAGCACCCCGCGGGGGGCACTAGCCTTCTACGAGCAGTACTTC	CASTPRGALAFYEQYF
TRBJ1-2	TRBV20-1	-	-	TGCAGTGCTAGAGGGCACTATGGCTACACCTTC	CSARGHYGYTF
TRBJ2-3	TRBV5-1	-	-	TGCGCCAGCAGCTTGCGACAGGCAACGAGCACAGATACGCAGTATTTT	CASSLRQATSTDTQYF
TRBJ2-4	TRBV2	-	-	TGTGCCAGCAGGACCCCTGAGGTACCTTTAGCCAAAAACATTCAGTACTTC	CASRTPEVPLAKNIQYF
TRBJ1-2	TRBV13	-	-	TGTGCCAGCAGCACCCCCCGGGGGAAGGGAGGCGGCTACACCTTC	CASSTPRGKGGGYTF
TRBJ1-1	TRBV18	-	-	TGTGCCAGCTCACCAAAGGGTCCCGCGGGGGACACTGAAGCTTTCTTT	CASSPKGPAGDTEAFF
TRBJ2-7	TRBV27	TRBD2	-	TGTGCCAGCAGTTCGGGACTAGCGGGAGGGGGCAAGGGGCCCTACGAGCAGTACTTC	CASSSGLAGGGKGPYEQYF
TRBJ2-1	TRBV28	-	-	TGTGCCAGCAGTTTCCCCCTCGGGACTCATAACAATGAGCAGTTCTTC	CASSFPLGTHNNEQFF
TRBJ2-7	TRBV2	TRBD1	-	TGTGCCAGCAGTGAAACCCGACAGGGGGATTACGAGCAGTACTTC	CASSETRQGDYEQYF
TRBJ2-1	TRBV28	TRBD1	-	TGTGCCAGCAGTTTATCCAGGGGGCATAATGAGCAGTTCTTC	CASSLSRGHNEQFF
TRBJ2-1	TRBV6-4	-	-	TGTGCCAGCAGTGGAAATAGCGGAAGCTCCTACAATGAGCAGTTCTTC	CASSGNSGSSYNEQFF
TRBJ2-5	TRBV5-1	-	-	TGCGCCAGCAGCCCCCGCGGAGAGACCCAGTACTTC	CASSPRGETQYF
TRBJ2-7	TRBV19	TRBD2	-	TGTGCCAGTAGTGCCCTAGCGGGAGCTATTCGCGAGCAGTACTTC	CASSALAGAIREQYF
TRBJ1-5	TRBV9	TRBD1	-	TGTGCCAGCAGCGTAGAGGGGGCCGAAAATCAGCCCCAGCATTTT	CASSVEGAENQPQHF
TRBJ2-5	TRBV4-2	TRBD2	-	TGTGCCAGCAGCCAATCCCTAGCGGGAGGTCGAGAGACCCAGTACTTC	CASSQSLAGGRETQYF
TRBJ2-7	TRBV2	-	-	TGTGCCAGCAGAGACCTAGGGGTAAACTCCTACGAGCAGTACTTC	CASRDLGVNSYEQYF
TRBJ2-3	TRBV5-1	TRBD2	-	TGCGCCAGCAGCGTGCTTGTGGGGGGGACTAGCGGGAGAGCAGATACGCAGTATTTT	CASSVLVGGTSGRADTQYF
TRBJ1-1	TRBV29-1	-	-	TGCAGCATTGAACAGGTGGAGAACACTGAAGCTTTCTTT	CSIEQVENTEAFF
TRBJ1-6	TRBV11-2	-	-	TGTGCCAGCACCCCCCGCGGGACGCCACCCCTCCACTTT	CASTPRGTPPLHF
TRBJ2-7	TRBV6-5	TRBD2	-	TGTGCCAGCAGCCCGCGATCTAGCGGGTCCTACGAGCAGTACTTC	CASSPRSSGSYEQYF
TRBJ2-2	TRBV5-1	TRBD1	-	TGCGCCAGCAGCCCTCGGACAGGGGCGGGGGAGCTGTTTTTT	CASSPRTGAGELFF
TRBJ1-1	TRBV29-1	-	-	TGCAGCGCCTCAGGGGTGACTGAAGCTTTCTTT	CSASGVTEAFF
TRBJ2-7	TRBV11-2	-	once	TGTGCCAGCAGCTTAGTGCGGCGCCCCTTGTACGAGCAGTACTTC	CASSLVRRPLYEQYF
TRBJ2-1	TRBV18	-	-	TGTGCCAGCTCACCAATCCCTACCTCAAACAATGAGCAGTTCTTC	CASSPIPTSNNEQFF
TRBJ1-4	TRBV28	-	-	TGTGCCAGCAGTCACCCTCGAGAACTGTTTTTT	CASSHPRELFF
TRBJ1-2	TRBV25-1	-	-	TGTGCCAGCTTGGACAAGAGGTATGGCTACACCTTC	CASLDKRYGYTF
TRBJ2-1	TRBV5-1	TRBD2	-	TGCGCCAGCAGCTTAGTTGGGGGCAGCCAACTAGCGGGAGGGCCTTGTGAGCAGTTCTTC	CASSLVGGSQLAGGPCEQFF